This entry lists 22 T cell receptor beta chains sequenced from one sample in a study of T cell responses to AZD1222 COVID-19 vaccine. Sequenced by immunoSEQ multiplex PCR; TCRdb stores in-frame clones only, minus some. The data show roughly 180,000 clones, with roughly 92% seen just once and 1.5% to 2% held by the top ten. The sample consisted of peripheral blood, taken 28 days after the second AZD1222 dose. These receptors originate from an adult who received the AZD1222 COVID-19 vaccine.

The CDR3: CASSKFGTKGMVQYF. The CDR3 DNA reads as TGTGCCAGCAGCAAATTCGGGACTAAAGGTATGGTCCAGTACTTC. The chain is built from TRBV21-1 and TRBJ2-5; the table's TRBD2 call for D was not verified on the DNA. TRBV21-1 is a pseudogene. The CDR3 has 15 residues.

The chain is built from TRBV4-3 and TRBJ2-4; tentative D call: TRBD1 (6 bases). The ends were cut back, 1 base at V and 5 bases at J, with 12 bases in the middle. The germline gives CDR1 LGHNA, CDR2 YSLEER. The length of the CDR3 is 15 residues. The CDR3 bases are TGCGCCAGCAGCCAAGTGGCAGGGGCGGAAAACATTCAGTACTTC. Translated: CASSQVAGAENIQYF.

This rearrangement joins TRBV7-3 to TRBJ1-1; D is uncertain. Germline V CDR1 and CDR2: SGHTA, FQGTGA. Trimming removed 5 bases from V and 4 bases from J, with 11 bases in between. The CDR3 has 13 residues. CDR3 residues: CASSAYVSTEAFF. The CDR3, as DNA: TGTGCCAGCAGCGCCTACGTGAGCACTGAAGCTTTCTTT.

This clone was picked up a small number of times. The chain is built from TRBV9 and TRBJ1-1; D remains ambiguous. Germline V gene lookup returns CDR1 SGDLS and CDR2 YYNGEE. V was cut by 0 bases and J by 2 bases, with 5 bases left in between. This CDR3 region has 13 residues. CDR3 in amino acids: CASSVDHNTEAFF. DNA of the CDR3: TGTGCCAGCAGCGTAGACCACAACACTGAAGCTTTCTTT.

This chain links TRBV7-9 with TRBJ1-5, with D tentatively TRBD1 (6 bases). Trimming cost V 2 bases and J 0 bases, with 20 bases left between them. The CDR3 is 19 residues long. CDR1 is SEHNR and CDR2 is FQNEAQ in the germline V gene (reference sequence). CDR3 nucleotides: TGTGCCAGCAGCTTAACATCCGGGGGCGGGGGTTTTAGCAATCAGCCCCAGCATTTT. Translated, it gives CASSLTSGGGGFSNQPQHF.

The CDR3 sequence is CASSALTGTGGQPQHF. CDR3 coding DNA: TGTGCCAGTAGTGCTCTCACCGGGACGGGGGGTCAGCCCCAGCATTTT. The gene calls are TRBV19 and TRBJ1-5; the D gene is possibly TRBD1 (5 bases). CDR1 LNHDA and CDR2 SQIVND come from the germline V gene (reference sequence). V lost 5 bases, J lost 6 bases, and 20 bases lay in between. CDR3 length: 16 amino acids.

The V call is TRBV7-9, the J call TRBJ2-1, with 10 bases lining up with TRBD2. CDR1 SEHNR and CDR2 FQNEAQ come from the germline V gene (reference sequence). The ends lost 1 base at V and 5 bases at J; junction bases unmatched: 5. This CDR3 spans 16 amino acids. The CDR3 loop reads CASSLDGLAGDNEQFF. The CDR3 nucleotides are TGTGCCAGCAGCTTAGACGGGCTAGCGGGGGACAATGAGCAGTTCTTC.

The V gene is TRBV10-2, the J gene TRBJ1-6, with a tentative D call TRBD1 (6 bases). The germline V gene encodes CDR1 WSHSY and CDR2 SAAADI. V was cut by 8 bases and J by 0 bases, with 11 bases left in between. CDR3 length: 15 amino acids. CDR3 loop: CASGQSSSYNSPLHF. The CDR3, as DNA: TGCGCCAGCGGACAGTCGAGCTCCTATAATTCACCCCTCCACTTT.

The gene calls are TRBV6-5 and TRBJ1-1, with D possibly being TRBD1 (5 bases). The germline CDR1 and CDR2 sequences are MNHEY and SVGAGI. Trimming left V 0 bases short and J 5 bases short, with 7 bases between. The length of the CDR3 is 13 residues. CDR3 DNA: TGTGCCAGCAGTTACTCGACAGTTACTGAAGCTTTCTTT. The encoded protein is CASSYSTVTEAFF.

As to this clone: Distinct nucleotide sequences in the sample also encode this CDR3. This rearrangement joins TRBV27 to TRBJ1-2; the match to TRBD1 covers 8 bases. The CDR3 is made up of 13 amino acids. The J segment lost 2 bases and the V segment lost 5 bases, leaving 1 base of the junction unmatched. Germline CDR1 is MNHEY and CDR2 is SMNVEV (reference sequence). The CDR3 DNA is TGTGCCAGCAGTAGGACAGGGAACTATGGCTACACCTTC. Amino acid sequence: CASSRTGNYGYTF.

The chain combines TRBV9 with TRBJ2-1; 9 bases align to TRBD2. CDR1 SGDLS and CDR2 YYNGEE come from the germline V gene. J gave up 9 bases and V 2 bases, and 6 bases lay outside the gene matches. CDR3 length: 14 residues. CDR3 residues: CASSVSGSGSEQFF. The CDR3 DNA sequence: TGTGCCAGCAGCGTTAGCGGGAGTGGTAGTGAGCAGTTCTTC.

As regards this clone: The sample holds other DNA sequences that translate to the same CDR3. CDR3 sequence reads: CASSVGGTGELFF. The CDR3 nucleotides read TGTGCCAGCAGCGTAGGGGGCACCGGGGAGCTGTTTTTT. The chain employs TRBV9 and TRBJ2-2; D is unclear. Germline lookup yields CDR1 SGDLS and CDR2 YYNGEE. V gave up 0 bases and J gave up 4 bases, with 4 bases separating them. The CDR3 contains 13 residues.

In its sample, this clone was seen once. For the CDR3, the DNA is TGTGCCAGCCGGTCAGGAGGGTCTGGGGCCAACGTCCTGACTTTC. This translates into CASRSGGSGANVLTF. The rearrangement links TRBV6-5 to TRBJ2-6; TRBD2 might be the D (6 bases). From germline, CDR1 is MNHEY and CDR2 SVGAGI. The CDR3 is 15 residues long. V was pared by 8 bases and J by 1 base, with 12 bases between.

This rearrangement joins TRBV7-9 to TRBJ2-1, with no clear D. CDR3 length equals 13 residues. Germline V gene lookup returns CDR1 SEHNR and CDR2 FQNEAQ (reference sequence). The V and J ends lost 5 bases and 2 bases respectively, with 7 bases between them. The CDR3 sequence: CASSPSTYNEQFF. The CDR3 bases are TGTGCCAGCAGCCCCAGTACCTACAATGAGCAGTTCTTC. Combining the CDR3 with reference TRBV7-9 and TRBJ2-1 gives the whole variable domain DTGVSQNPRHKITKRGQNVTFRCDPISEHNRLYWYRQTLGQGPEFLTYFQNEAQLEKSRLLSDRFSAERPKGSFSTLEIQRTEQGDSAMYLCASSPSTYNEQFFGPGTRLTVL.

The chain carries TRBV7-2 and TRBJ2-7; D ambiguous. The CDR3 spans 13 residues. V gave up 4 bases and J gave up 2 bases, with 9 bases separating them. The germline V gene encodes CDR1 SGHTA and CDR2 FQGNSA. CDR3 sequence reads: CASSSDRTYEQYF. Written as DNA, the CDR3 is TGTGCCAGCAGCTCGGACCGTACCTACGAGCAGTACTTC.

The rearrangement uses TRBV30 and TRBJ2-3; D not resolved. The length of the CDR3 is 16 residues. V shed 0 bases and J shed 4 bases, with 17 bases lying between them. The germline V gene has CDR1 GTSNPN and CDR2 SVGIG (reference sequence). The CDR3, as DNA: TGTGCCTGGAGTGTATTTGGCCGGGCGGTAGCAGATACGCAGTATTTT. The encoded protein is CAWSVFGRAVADTQYF.

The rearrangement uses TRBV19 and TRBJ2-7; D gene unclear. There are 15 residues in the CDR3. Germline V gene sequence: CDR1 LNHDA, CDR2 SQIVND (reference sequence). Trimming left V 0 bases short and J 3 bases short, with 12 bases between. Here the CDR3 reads CASSIDERSNYEQYF. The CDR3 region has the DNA TGTGCCAGTAGTATAGATGAGAGGTCCAACTACGAGCAGTACTTC.

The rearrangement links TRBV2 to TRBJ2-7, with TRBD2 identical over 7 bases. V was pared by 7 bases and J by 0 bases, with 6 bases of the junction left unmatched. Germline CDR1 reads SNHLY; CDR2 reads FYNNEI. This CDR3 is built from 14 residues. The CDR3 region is CASKAWTSSYEQYF. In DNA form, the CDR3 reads TGTGCCAGCAAAGCGTGGACTAGCTCCTACGAGCAGTACTTC.

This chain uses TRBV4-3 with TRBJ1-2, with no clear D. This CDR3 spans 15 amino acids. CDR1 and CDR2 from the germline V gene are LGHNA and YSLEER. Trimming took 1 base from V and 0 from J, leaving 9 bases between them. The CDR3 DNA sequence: TGCGCCAGCAGCCAAGTAGGCGGAGCTAACTATGGCTACACCTTC. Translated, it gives CASSQVGGANYGYTF.

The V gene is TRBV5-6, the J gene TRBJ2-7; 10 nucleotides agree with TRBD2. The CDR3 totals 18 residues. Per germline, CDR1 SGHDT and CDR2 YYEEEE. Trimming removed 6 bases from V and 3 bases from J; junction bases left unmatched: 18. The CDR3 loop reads CASTFRRASGSGGYEQYF. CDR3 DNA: TGTGCCAGCACCTTTCGAAGGGCTAGCGGGAGTGGAGGCTACGAGCAGTACTTC.

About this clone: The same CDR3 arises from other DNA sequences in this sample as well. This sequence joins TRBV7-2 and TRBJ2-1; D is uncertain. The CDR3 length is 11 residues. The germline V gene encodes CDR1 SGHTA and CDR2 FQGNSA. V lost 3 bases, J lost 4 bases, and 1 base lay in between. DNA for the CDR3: TGTGCCAGCAGCTTTTACAATGAGCAGTTCTTC. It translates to CASSFYNEQFF.

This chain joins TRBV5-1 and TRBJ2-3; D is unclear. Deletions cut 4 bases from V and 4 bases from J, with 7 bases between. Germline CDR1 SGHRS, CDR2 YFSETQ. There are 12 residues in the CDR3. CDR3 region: CASSRGADTQYF. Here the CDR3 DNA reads TGCGCCAGCAGCCGTGGGGCAGATACGCAGTATTTT.